The 28 T cell receptor beta chains given below trace back to one sample, sequenced in a study of T cells after yellow fever vaccination. One entry per CDR3 protein results from TCRdb running MiXCR on the 5' RACE reads. The sample contains around 300,000 distinct CDR3 sequences, around 4.5% of which appear only once. The sample was PBMCs, taken 15 days after the yellow fever booster vaccination. Every receptor here comes from a young man who received the YFV17D yellow fever vaccine.

This clonotype was seen at least ten times. The rearrangement joins TRBV27 to TRBJ1-6; D is possibly TRBD1 (6 bases). Germline loops: CDR1 MNHEY, CDR2 SMNVEV (reference sequence). The CDR3 is made up of 17 amino acids. Trimming shortened V by 5 bases and J by 1 base, and 15 bases separated the two germline ends. The CDR3: CASSPSGRGSYNSPLHF. The CDR3 region has the DNA TGTGCCAGCAGTCCCTCCGGAAGGGGGTCCTATAATTCACCCCTCCACTTT.

This clonotype has at least ten counts. The chain joins TRBV7-2 to TRBJ1-5; possible D gene TRBD1, 6 bases. Looked up from germline, CDR1 is SGHTA and CDR2 is FQGNSA. Trimming took 5 bases from V and 11 from J, leaving 16 bases between them. The CDR3 spans 13 residues. CDR3 bases: TGTGCCAGCAGCAACAGGGTTTCGGGGACCCAGCATTTT. Protein product: CASSNRVSGTQHF.

A few counts support this clonotype. As DNA, the CDR3 is TGTGCCAGCAGCGGACGCTGGGACAGCTACTCCTACGAGCAGTACTTC. Protein: CASSGRWDSYSYEQYF. This sequence joins TRBV7-8 and TRBJ2-7; 7 bases agree with TRBD1. This CDR3 is built from 16 residues. J lost 0 bases, V lost 5 bases, and 10 bases had no gene match. The germline gives CDR1 SGHVS, CDR2 FQNEAQ.

The chain joins TRBV4-1 to TRBJ2-1, with 7 bases identical to TRBD1. Trimming took 2 bases from V and 7 from J; bases not matched to a gene: 11. Per the germline V gene, CDR1 is MGHRA and CDR2 is YSYEKL. The CDR3 spans 16 residues. CDR3 amino acids: CASSQPSRGIKNEQFF. The CDR3 nucleotides read TGCGCCAGCAGCCAACCAAGCAGGGGGATCAAGAATGAGCAGTTCTTC.

A few counts support this clonotype. This chain joins TRBV19 and TRBJ2-2; no reliable D call. Between the trimmed V and J ends, which lost 5 bases and 0 bases, there was a span of 4 bases. CDR3 length: 13 amino acids. Germline V lookup: CDR1 LNHDA, CDR2 SQIVND (reference sequence). CDR3 protein: CASSWTNTGELFF. The CDR3, as DNA: TGTGCCAGTAGTTGGACGAACACCGGGGAGCTGTTTTTT. Complete variable domain (other parts from reference TRBV19 and TRBJ2-2): DGGITQSPKYLFRKEGQNVTLSCEQNLNHDAMYWYRQDPGQGLRLIYYSQIVNDFQKGDIAEGYSVSREKKESFPLTVTSAQKNPTAFYLCASSWTNTGELFFGEGSRLTVL.

This clonotype was detected a few times. V is TRBV20-1 and J is TRBJ1-6; the D gene is possibly TRBD1 (5 bases). CDR1 is DFQATT, CDR2 SNEGSKA, per germline (reference sequence). V was pared by 1 base and J by 6 bases, with 13 bases between. There are 15 residues in the CDR3. For the CDR3, the DNA is TGCAGTGCTAGAGGGGACCTAACCGTTAATTCACCCCTCCACTTT. It is translated as CSARGDLTVNSPLHF.

This clonotype has ten or more counts. V is TRBV29-1 and J is TRBJ2-7; TRBD1 matches at 10 bases. Losses at the gene ends were 5 bases for V and 3 bases for J; bases not matched to a gene: 1. The germline gives CDR1 SQVTM, CDR2 ANQGSEA. The CDR3 is made up of 12 amino acids. CDR3 in amino acids: CSVRTGGYEQYF. CDR3 nucleotides: TGCAGCGTTCGGACAGGGGGCTACGAGCAGTACTTC.

This clonotype was observed at least ten times. This chain uses TRBV6-1 with TRBJ2-1; D gene uncertain. Trimming removed 4 bases at V and 6 bases at J, with 7 bases between. Germline V CDR1 and CDR2: MNHNS, SASEGT. The CDR3 is 12 residues long. CDR3 nucleotides: TGTGCCAGCAGTGGAAGGTTCAATGAGCAGTTCTTC. This encodes CASSGRFNEQFF.

The sample holds a few counts of this clonotype. The chain couples TRBV14 to TRBJ2-7; D may be TRBD1 (6 bases). This CDR3 has 15 residues. The V end lost 1 base, the J end lost 0 bases, and 10 bases lay between the germline ends. From germline, CDR1 is SGHDN and CDR2 FVKESK. CDR3 coding DNA: TGTGCCAGCAGCCAAGTCCGGGACACCTCCTACGAGCAGTACTTC. This gives the protein CASSQVRDTSYEQYF.

The chain joins TRBV12-3 or TRBV12-4 to TRBJ1-6; 9 nucleotides line up with TRBD1. With V trimmed by 5 bases and J by 1 base, 9 bases remained unmatched. The CDR3 totals 18 residues. This CDR3 reads CASSPGSGQGSYNSPLHF. The DNA for the CDR3 is TGTGCCAGCAGTCCCGGGTCGGGACAGGGTTCCTATAATTCACCCCTCCACTTT.

The genes are TRBV6-2 or TRBV6-3 and TRBJ1-5, with 8 bases that match TRBD1. This CDR3 has 17 amino acids. After removal of 7 bases from V and 4 bases from J, the junction contained 15 bases not matched to a gene. Looked up from germline, CDR1 is MNHEY and CDR2 is SVGEGT. CDR3 nucleotides: TGTGCCAGCACCCATGGTGACAGGGGTTCGGGGAATCAGCCCCAGCATTTT. It encodes CASTHGDRGSGNQPQHF.

This chain joins TRBV6-1 and TRBJ2-7, with 9 bases fitting TRBD1. V shed 8 bases, J shed 2 bases, and the junction held 13 bases outside the gene matches. Per germline, CDR1 MNHNS and CDR2 SASEGT. This CDR3 is 16 amino acids long. The CDR3: CASVSLDRGRPYEQYF. CDR3 coding DNA: TGTGCCAGCGTATCCTTGGACAGGGGACGTCCCTACGAGCAGTACTTC.

This chain connects TRBV4-1 to TRBJ2-6; weak D call: TRBD2 (6 bases). Germline V gene sequence: CDR1 MGHRA, CDR2 YSYEKL. V lost 4 bases and J 0 bases, leaving 19 bases between the germline ends. The CDR3 extends over 19 amino acids. The CDR3 here is CASSLPGTGKPSGANVLTF. CDR3 DNA: TGCGCCAGCAGCCTCCCCGGGACTGGCAAACCCTCTGGGGCCAACGTCCTGACTTTC.

This clonotype was seen only a few times. The chain couples TRBV12-3 or TRBV12-4 to TRBJ1-2; the match to TRBD1 covers 10 bases. This CDR3 region has 17 residues. J lost 7 bases, V lost 3 bases, and 14 bases had no gene match. CDR3 bases: TGTGCCAGCAGTTTTGCCGGGACAGGGGCTCCCGGCGGTGGCTACACCTTC. It translates to CASSFAGTGAPGGGYTF.

This clonotype was detected many times. The J gene is TRBJ2-5, the V gene TRBV12-3 or TRBV12-4; D tentatively reads TRBD1 or TRBD2 (5 bases each). The V and J ends lost 4 bases and 4 bases respectively, with 19 bases between them. The CDR3 spans 16 residues. CDR3 loop: CASSSFPGAIGETQYF. In DNA form, the CDR3 reads TGTGCCAGCAGTTCCTTTCCCGGGGCGATCGGAGAGACCCAGTACTTC.

This clonotype was recorded at least ten times. V is TRBV6-5 and J is TRBJ1-1, with no clear D. Germline loops: CDR1 MNHEY, CDR2 SVGAGI. The CDR3 length is 11 residues. V was pared by 8 bases and J by 3 bases, with 7 bases between. CDR3: CASRGDTEAFF. DNA for the CDR3: TGTGCCAGCCGGGGAGACACTGAAGCTTTCTTT.

The sample holds a few counts of this clonotype. J is TRBJ1-1 and V is TRBV29-1; D not certain. CDR1 is SQVTM, CDR2 ANQGSEA, per germline. V was trimmed by 7 bases and J by 4 bases, leaving 10 bases between them. The CDR3 length is 11 residues. Here the CDR3 reads CSGLWGTEAFF. The CDR3 DNA is TGCAGCGGCCTGTGGGGCACTGAAGCTTTCTTT.

The chain uses TRBV25-1 and TRBJ2-7, with D unclear. The CDR3 has 11 amino acids. In germline, CDR1 is MGHDK, CDR2 SYGVNS. The ends were cut back, 8 bases at V and 6 bases at J, with 11 bases in the middle. Written as DNA, the CDR3 is TGTGCCAGCGGTAGTGTTTCCGAGCAGTACTTC. Encoded protein: CASGSVSEQYF.

In its sample, this clonotype was seen many times. The gene calls are TRBV10-1 and TRBJ2-7; D gene uncertain. The CDR3 runs 13 residues. The V gene's germline CDR1 is WNHNN and CDR2 SYGVQD (reference sequence). V lost 6 bases and J 0 bases, leaving 9 bases between the germline ends. CDR3 DNA sequence: TGCGCCAGCAGACCCGACGGCTCCTACGAGCAGTACTTC. Protein sequence: CASRPDGSYEQYF.

The chain employs TRBV27 and TRBJ2-1, with D perhaps TRBD2 (7 bases). Trimming left V 2 bases short and J 15 bases short, with 17 bases between. The CDR3 contains 13 residues. Germline V gene sequence: CDR1 MNHEY, CDR2 SMNVEV (reference sequence). CDR3 sequence (DNA): TGTGCCAGCAGTTTAGAGCTTCGGGGGGCTTGGTTCTTC. This gives the protein CASSLELRGAWFF.

This clonotype was found many times. This sequence joins TRBV5-5 and TRBJ1-2; D not certain. Trimming cost V 4 bases and J 8 bases, with 21 bases left between them. In germline, CDR1 is SGHKS, CDR2 YYEKEE (reference sequence). The CDR3 runs to 15 residues. The CDR3 reads CASSGPGRPVYGYTF. Written as DNA, the CDR3 is TGTGCCAGCAGCGGCCCGGGTCGGCCCGTTTACGGCTACACCTTC.

In this sample, this clonotype turned up many times. The chain couples TRBV5-6 to TRBJ2-3; 9 nucleotides line up with TRBD1. V gave up 4 bases and J gave up 7 bases; unmatched junction bases: 16. The CDR3 is 17 amino acids. CDR1 SGHDT and CDR2 YYEEEE come from the germline V gene. In DNA, the CDR3 is TGTGCCAGCAGCCAAATCATACCGGGACAGGGAGTACATACGCAGTATTTT. Protein: CASSQIIPGQGVHTQYF.

This clonotype was seen only a few times. The genes are TRBV7-9 and TRBJ1-2; 10 bases align to TRBD1. V shed 0 bases and J 4 bases; nucleotides not matched to a gene: 11. Germline CDR1 is SEHNR and CDR2 is FQNEAQ (reference sequence). This CDR3 has 18 amino acids. The CDR3 is CASSLARGQGTSGYGYTF. DNA for the CDR3: TGTGCCAGCAGCTTAGCGCGGGGACAGGGGACTTCTGGCTATGGCTACACCTTC.

This clonotype was seen ten or more times. The rearrangement links TRBV25-1 to TRBJ1-2, with D perhaps TRBD1 (5 bases). The CDR3 has 12 residues. V was clipped by 8 bases and J by 8 bases, with 15 bases between them. Germline V gives CDR1 MGHDK, CDR2 SYGVNS. The CDR3 reads CASRSVRDGYTF. CDR3 sequence (DNA): TGTGCCAGCCGATCGGTTAGGGACGGCTACACCTTC.

This clonotype was seen repeatedly, ten times or more. The chain uses TRBV20-1 and TRBJ2-2; D unclear. V lost 6 bases, J lost 6 bases, and 14 bases lay in between. CDR1 DFQATT and CDR2 SNEGSKA come from the germline V gene (reference sequence). The CDR3 sequence is 13 residues long. CDR3 region: CSASPRGPGELFF. The DNA of the CDR3 is TGCAGTGCCTCCCCCCGAGGCCCCGGGGAGCTGTTTTTT.

This clonotype was seen ten or more times. This chain joins TRBV9 and TRBJ1-1; D remains ambiguous. Germline CDR1 is SGDLS and CDR2 is YYNGEE. The CDR3 extends over 15 amino acids. Trimming removed 0 bases at V and 1 base at J, with 10 bases between. This CDR3 is CASSVGVSRNTEAFF. In nucleotides, the CDR3 is TGTGCCAGCAGCGTAGGCGTCAGTAGGAACACTGAAGCTTTCTTT. Looking up the rest from reference TRBV9 and TRBJ1-1 gives the full variable domain: DSGVTQTPKHLITATGQRVTLRCSPRSGDLSVYWYQQSLDQGLQFLIQYYNGEERAKGNILERFSAQQFPDLHSELNLSSLELGDSALYFCASSVGVSRNTEAFFGQGTRLTVV.

This sequence joins TRBV23-1 and TRBJ2-3, with 10 positions matching TRBD2. TRBV23-1 belongs to the ORF category, with a function that is uncertain. V lost 2 bases and J lost 0; bases outside the gene matches: 14. This CDR3 has 20 amino acids. In nucleotides, the CDR3 is TGCGCCAGCAGTCAAATGGAAGAAGGACTAGCGGTCATAAGCACAGATACGCAGTATTTT. Protein sequence: CASSQMEEGLAVISTDTQYF.

In this sample, this clonotype turned up a few times. J is TRBJ2-6 and V is TRBV18; perhaps TRBD2 as D (6 bases). Germline V gene lookup returns CDR1 KGHSH and CDR2 LQKENI. V lost 3 bases and J 1 base, leaving 31 bases between the germline ends. The length of the CDR3 is 23 residues. The CDR3 sequence is CASSPLALSAPNVRGSGANVLTF. For the CDR3, the DNA is TGTGCCAGCTCACCCTTGGCCCTTAGCGCCCCAAACGTGCGGGGTTCTGGGGCCAACGTCCTGACTTTC.